This T cell receptor (beta chain) emerged from a study of vaccination effects on CD4 cells after COVID-19 (dated 2022 in TCRdb). As for the study more broadly: Post-vaccine samples across the study were collected a median of 72 days after the second dose, with a range of 14 to 241. Altogether, over 9 COVID-19 convalescent patients and a few SARS-CoV-2-naive healthy vaccine recipients made up the full study. The Oncomine TCR Beta short-read assay on an Illumina iSeq 100 was used to sequence cultures from other donors in the study. SARS-CoV-2 spike-specific CD4+ TCR repertoires were compared before and after mRNA vaccination in COVID-19 convalescent patients and in infection-naive vaccine recipients.

In the ViraFEST assay, PBMC were stimulated with viral peptide pools, and antigen-specific CD4+ T cell clonotypes were then identified by expansion using TCR sequencing. After approximately eleven days of culture, CD4+ T cells were isolated with the EasySep CD4+ T cell isolation kit. Each participant received two doses of an mRNA SARS-CoV-2 vaccine, either BNT162b2 or mRNA-1273. Healthy vaccine recipients had no prior SARS-CoV-2 infection, confirmed by negative nucleocapsid antibodies before and after vaccination. Each well held 2 million to 2.5 million PBMC cultured in IMDM containing approximately 5.3% human AB serum, 8.5 to 10 IU/ml IL-2 and gentamicin, along with around 11 ug/ml peptides. On days 3 and 7, half of the culture medium was replaced with fresh IL-2-containing medium. Unless otherwise noted, each peptide stimulation condition was cultured in triplicate wells. PBMC were separated from whole blood using Ficoll-Paque Plus gradient centrifugation and were then either cryopreserved at -140C or used fresh. The spike proteins of SARS-CoV-2 and of the common cold coronaviruses HCoV-NL63, HCoV-OC43 and HCoV-229E were spanned by overlapping peptide pools. The QIAamp micro DNA kit was used to extract genomic DNA from the cultured CD4+ T cells.

Libraries came from the immunoSEQ multiplex PCR assay. DNA from the CD4+ T cells that had been cultured and isolated underwent TCR beta CDR3 sequencing. From the authors' description of their analysis: Non-productive TCR sequences were discarded, and reads were trimmed to the CDR3 region, with only CDR3s of 7 or more amino acids retained. Antigen-specific clonotypes were identified with the MANAFEST web app by comparing expansion in peptide wells against reference cultures. Positive clones required FDR<0.05 expansion versus reference and all other wells, odds ratio above 5, and frequency above 0.1% in two replicate wells. Cross-reactive clonotypes were defined as significantly expanded in SARS-CoV-2 spike wells and in at least one common cold coronavirus spike condition. Levenshtein distance calculated with the stringdist R package was used to assess CDR3 similarity, and unrooted trees were constructed with ape in R 3.6.1. TCRdb carries this immuneACCESS record with in-frame sequences only. Its versions omit some clonotypes, under half of them owing to an unresolved V gene in the studies checked, with the rest unexplained. V and J calls and clone size are those listed in that table; D and trimming were worked out from the DNA. The sample table holds roughly 43,000 clones, of which about 74% were seen once. The ten largest clonotypes hold around 15% of the sample.

The CDR3 contains 14 residues, cysteine and phenylalanine counted. Just the 42-base CDR3 DNA is kept, in frame starting at base 1. V sheds 3 bases and J sheds 7 bases, leaving 12 bases between their ends. For CDR1 and CDR2, the germline V gene lists KGHSH and LQKENI. What the research found in general, with its limitations: Marked clonal contraction was observed in both infection-induced and vaccine-induced clones at late post-vaccination timepoints, consistent with waning T cell responses. The study was limited by a small number of convalescent patients and lacked early post-infection timepoints. In healthy vaccine recipients, vaccine-induced clones were almost all SARS-CoV-2 mono-reactive, with only 1 of 255 being cross-reactive with common cold coronaviruses.

Comment on this clone: Its antigen remains unidentified. Within one base of it there is no much larger clone, and no base qualities were kept.

The chain uses TRBV18 and TRBJ1-4, with the D segment identity uncertain. This receptor was identified in a human donor who received a COVID-19 vaccine. This material consisted of CD4+ T cells from PBMCs cultured with HCoV-OC43 spike peptides, taken after COVID-19 vaccination. The cell subset or site label, read with the paper, signifies: HCoV-OC43 spike overlapping peptide pool stimulation. The nucleotide sequence is TGTGCCAGCTCACCGGGGTCGGCACCTGAAAAACTGTTTTTT. This gives the protein CASSPGSAPEKLFF.